This T cell receptor beta chain was identified during a study of blood T cell repertoires in COVID-19. As for the study in general: COVID-19 samples, acute and convalescent, were from the United States, Italy and Spain. Sources were T cells, B-cell-depleted T cells, or PBMCs; the material itself was cDNA or gDNA.

Trimming took 7 bases from V and 4 from J; bases not matched to a gene: 10. The CDR3 length is 15 residues. Germline V gives CDR1 LNHDA, CDR2 SQIVND (reference sequence). Patients at the Seattle site were enrolled during active infection and followed longitudinally. Authors' methods: Reference gene primer amplification in the assay estimated nucleated cell counts. TCRdb's table, derived via immunoSEQ multiplex PCR, lists solely in-frame clones and lacks some. V, J and clone size derive from that table, while D and trimming were established from the DNA sequence. The top ten clones hold under 7% of a sample with a few hundred thousand clones, roughly 90% of them seen once.

The source material was peripheral blood. This chain uses TRBV19 with TRBJ2-5, with TRBD2 matching over 9 bases. The source is a woman younger than 45 with COVID-19, enrolled during active disease. As DNA, the CDR3 is TGTGCCAGTACCCCAGCGGGAGGCTCGGTAGAGACCCAGTACTTC. It specifies CASTPAGGSVETQYF.